The 27 T cell receptor beta chains reported below all come from one sample, sequenced in a study of naive and memory T cell subsets. Blood and skin TCR RNA was reverse transcribed with alpha and beta constant primers. TCRdb called the 5' RACE reads again in MiXCR, with one record for every CDR3 protein. Among approximately 27,000 distinct CDR3 sequences listed, around 25% were seen once. RNA was extracted from under 3 ml of whole blood of healthy adults. These receptor sequences come from a female donor in good health.

This chain links TRBV27 with TRBJ1-3, with D unclear. The CDR3 contains 16 residues. V was pared by 5 bases and J by 3 bases, with 17 bases between. Germline V CDR1 and CDR2: MNHEY, SMNVEV (reference sequence). The CDR3 loop is CASSPTGQKHGNTIYF. The CDR3 DNA sequence: TGTGCCAGCAGTCCCACCGGTCAGAAACATGGAAACACCATATATTTT.

At least ten counts were recorded for this clonotype. The gene calls are TRBV2 and TRBJ1-2, with 8 bases fitting TRBD1. V lost 5 bases to trimming and J lost 11 bases; unmatched junction nucleotides: 4. Germline CDR1 reads SNHLY; CDR2 reads FYNNEI. The CDR3 is made up of 11 amino acids. The CDR3 region has the DNA TGTGCCAGCAGTCCAGGGGGCAGGTACACCTTC. Protein product: CASSPGGRYTF.

This chain uses TRBV4-3 with TRBJ2-5, with D perhaps TRBD1 or TRBD2 (6 bases each). Trimming removed 1 base from V and 6 bases from J, with 18 bases in between. The CDR3 length is 16 residues. Per germline, CDR1 LGHNA and CDR2 YSLEER. DNA of the CDR3: TGCGCCAGCAGCCAAGGGGCGGGACAAATGACTCAGACCCAGTACTTC. It specifies CASSQGAGQMTQTQYF.

In its sample, this clonotype was seen many times. The rearrangement links TRBV7-8 to TRBJ2-2, with TRBD2 matching 15 bases. The germline CDR1 and CDR2 sequences are SGHVS and FQNEAQ. V lost 5 bases, J lost 4 bases, and 5 bases stayed unmatched. The CDR3 is 17 amino acids. This CDR3 is CASSQGLAGGRTGELFF. The CDR3 DNA reads as TGTGCCAGCAGCCAGGGACTAGCGGGAGGACGCACCGGGGAGCTGTTTTTT. Full variable domain (outside the CDR3, taken from reference TRBV7-8 and TRBJ2-2): GAGVSQSPRYKVAKRGQDVALRCDPISGHVSLFWYQQALGQGPEFLTYFQNEAQLDKSGLPSDRFFAERPEGSVSTLKIQRTQQEDSAVYLCASSQGLAGGRTGELFFGEGSRLTVL.

V usage is TRBV20-1 and J usage is TRBJ2-2; D perhaps matches TRBD1 (5 bases). The CDR3 consists of 12 residues. Trimming removed 2 bases from V and 4 bases from J, with 5 bases in between. Germline V gene sequence: CDR1 DFQATT, CDR2 SNEGSKA (reference sequence). CDR3 bases: TGCAGTGCTAGACAGGGCACCGGGGAGCTGTTTTTT. It specifies CSARQGTGELFF.

The chain combines TRBV20-1 with TRBJ1-1, with D unresolved. Trimming cost V 3 bases and J 2 bases, with 7 bases left between them. The CDR3 loop spans 12 amino acids. Germline lookup yields CDR1 DFQATT and CDR2 SNEGSKA (reference sequence). CDR3 DNA: TGCAGTGCTAGTTCGAGAAACACTGAAGCTTTCTTT. Translating it yields CSASSRNTEAFF.

This sequence joins TRBV6-5 and TRBJ1-3, with D possibly matching TRBD1 (5 bases). This CDR3 is built from 13 residues. V was clipped by 8 bases and J by 2 bases, with 10 bases between them. Germline V gene sequence: CDR1 MNHEY, CDR2 SVGAGI. The chain's CDR3 is CASWDRAGNTIYF. The CDR3 nucleotides are TGTGCCAGCTGGGACCGCGCTGGAAACACCATATATTTT.

In its sample, this clonotype was seen many times. The V gene is TRBV5-1, the J gene TRBJ2-5, with TRBD2 matching 9 bases. This CDR3 has 15 amino acids. V shed 1 base and J 5 bases; nucleotides not matched to a gene: 6. CDR1 is SGHRS and CDR2 is YFSETQ in the germline V gene. CDR3 protein: CASSLNRGRVETQYF. The CDR3 DNA reads TGCGCCAGCAGCTTGAACCGCGGGAGGGTGGAGACCCAGTACTTC.

In this sample, this clonotype turned up many times. This chain connects TRBV12-3 or TRBV12-4 to TRBJ1-2; 10 bases are shared with TRBD1. V lost 4 bases, J lost 2 bases, and 7 bases stayed unmatched. The CDR3 is 16 residues long. For the CDR3, the DNA is TGTGCCAGCAGTTATCAATCGACAGGGGGCAACTATGGCTACACCTTC. Protein: CASSYQSTGGNYGYTF.

This clonotype was observed many times. The CDR3 DNA reads as TGCAGTGCTCAGAGCATGGAGGGCCAAACAGATACGCAGTATTTT. This translates into CSAQSMEGQTDTQYF. The chain is built from TRBV20-1 and TRBJ2-3; possible D gene TRBD2, 6 bases. The germline gives CDR1 DFQATT, CDR2 SNEGSKA (reference sequence). CDR3 length equals 15 residues. V was pared by 5 bases and J by 3 bases, with 18 bases between.

The chain couples TRBV5-1 to TRBJ1-1, with D unresolved. There are 13 residues in the CDR3. V was trimmed by 5 bases and J by 0 bases, leaving 8 bases between them. The V gene's germline CDR1 is SGHRS and CDR2 YFSETQ. CDR3: CASSLRMNTEAFF. CDR3 bases: TGCGCCAGCAGTCTGAGAATGAACACTGAAGCTTTCTTT.

This clonotype was recorded many times. V and J are TRBV7-9 and TRBJ2-5; 7 nucleotides agree with TRBD1. CDR1 is SEHNR and CDR2 is FQNEAQ in the germline V gene (reference sequence). This CDR3 comprises 14 residues. Trimming removed 4 bases from V and 1 base from J; junction bases left unmatched: 3. The CDR3 sequence is CASSWGQLQETQYF. The DNA of the CDR3 is TGTGCCAGCAGCTGGGGACAGCTCCAAGAGACCCAGTACTTC. The variable domain in full, with the rest retrieved from reference TRBV7-9 and TRBJ2-5, is DTGVSQNPRHKITKRGQNVTFRCDPISEHNRLYWYRQTLGQGPEFLTYFQNEAQLEKSRLLSDRFSAERPKGSFSTLEIQRTEQGDSAMYLCASSWGQLQETQYFGPGTRLLVL.

This clonotype was detected only a few times. The chain uses TRBV29-1 and TRBJ2-7; D is unclear. Germline V gene sequence: CDR1 SQVTM, CDR2 ANQGSEA. V gave up 6 bases and J gave up 0 bases, with 9 bases separating them. The CDR3 is 12 amino acids. Here the CDR3 DNA reads TGCAGCGTCCCTGATAGCTCCTACGAGCAGTACTTC. It specifies CSVPDSSYEQYF.

In this sample, this clonotype is medium-sized. This chain links TRBV20-1 with TRBJ2-1; 13 positions agree with TRBD2. The CDR3 covers 17 residues. The germline CDR1 and CDR2 sequences are DFQATT and SNEGSKA (reference sequence). J lost 6 bases, V lost 5 bases, and 13 bases had no gene match. The CDR3 reads CSAHTYGLAGARNEQFF. The CDR3 nucleotides are TGCAGTGCTCATACTTATGGACTAGCGGGAGCTCGCAATGAGCAGTTCTTC.

The V and J genes are TRBV11-2 and TRBJ2-1; possible D gene TRBD2, 6 bases. This CDR3 region has 14 residues. Trimming removed 4 bases from V and 3 bases from J, with 10 bases in between. CDR1 SGHAT and CDR2 FQNNGV come from the germline V gene. Here the CDR3 DNA reads TGTGCCAGCAGCTCCTTGACTAGCTACAATGAGCAGTTCTTC. Translated, it gives CASSSLTSYNEQFF.

This clonotype was seen ten or more times. The chain combines TRBV29-1 with TRBJ2-2; 9 bases are shared with TRBD2. After removal of 3 bases from V and 7 bases from J, the junction contained 6 bases not matched to a gene. Germline V gene sequence: CDR1 SQVTM, CDR2 ANQGSEA. This CDR3 has 14 residues. The CDR3: CSVEQRGVRGELFF. For the CDR3, the DNA is TGCAGCGTTGAGCAGCGGGGGGTACGCGGGGAGCTGTTTTTT.

By its share, this clonotype is medium-sized. The chain recombines TRBV30 with TRBJ1-4, with a possible D match to TRBD1 (5 bases). Trimming removed 3 bases from V and 4 bases from J, with 12 bases in between. Per germline, CDR1 GTSNPN and CDR2 SVGIG (reference sequence). The CDR3 runs 14 residues. The CDR3 nucleotides are TGTGCCTGGAGCCCGGGGACCGGTAATGAAAAACTGTTTTTT. This sequence encodes CAWSPGTGNEKLFF.

As for this clonotype: A much larger clone differs by one base, so this may be a read error. The chain uses TRBV29-1 and TRBJ1-1; D gene uncertain. From germline, CDR1 is SQVTM and CDR2 ANQGSEA. This CDR3 region has 13 residues. The V end lost 6 bases, the J end lost 4 bases, and 15 bases lay between the germline ends. The CDR3 is CSVGCPLGTEAFF. The CDR3 DNA reads as TGCAGCGTGGGGTGTCCCCTGGGCACTGAAGCTTTCTTT. The full variable domain, in which reference TRBV29-1 and TRBJ1-1 provide the parts outside the CDR3, is SAVISQKPSRDICQRGTSLTIQCQVDSQVTMMFWYRQQPGQSLTLIATANQGSEATYESGFVIDKFPISRPNLTFSTLTVSNMSPEDSSIYLCSVGCPLGTEAFFGQGTRLTVV.

This clonotype is medium-sized within its sample. This rearrangement joins TRBV11-3 to TRBJ2-5; D unclear. V dropped 2 bases and J dropped 0 bases, with 4 bases sitting between them. The CDR3 length is 13 residues. From germline, CDR1 is SGHNT and CDR2 YENEEA. The DNA of the CDR3 is TGTGCCAGCAGCTTAAGCTACCAAGAGACCCAGTACTTC. Residues: CASSLSYQETQYF.

This clonotype turned up a few times. The rearrangement links TRBV20-1 to TRBJ2-7, with TRBD1 matching 10 bases. V lost 6 bases, J lost 0 bases, and 5 bases stayed unmatched. The CDR3 has 14 residues. CDR1 DFQATT and CDR2 SNEGSKA come from the germline V gene (reference sequence). The CDR3 region has the DNA TGCAGTGCCAGTCGGACAGGGGGCTCCTACGAGCAGTACTTC. This codes for CSASRTGGSYEQYF.

The rearrangement joins TRBV2 to TRBJ1-5; tentatively, D is TRBD1 (5 bases). Germline V gene sequence: CDR1 SNHLY, CDR2 FYNNEI. The germline V and J ends were trimmed by 6 bases and 4 bases, with 19 bases remaining between them. This CDR3 region has 16 residues. Here the CDR3 DNA reads TGTGCCAGCAGGGAGGGCGGGGGTTATAATAATCAGCCCCAGCATTTT. This translates into CASREGGGYNNQPQHF.

The CDR3 protein is CASSTRGTANEQFF. CDR3 nucleotides: TGTGCCAGCAGTACGCGCGGGACGGCAAATGAGCAGTTCTTC. The rearrangement joins TRBV5-5 to TRBJ2-1; perhaps TRBD2 as D (6 bases). CDR3 length: 14 amino acids. Trimming left V 5 bases short and J 7 bases short, with 16 bases between. From germline, CDR1 is SGHKS and CDR2 YYEKEE (reference sequence).

This clonotype was recorded once. The gene calls are TRBV7-3 and TRBJ2-1; TRBD2 might be the D (6 bases). Trimming took 2 bases from V and 4 from J, leaving 9 bases between them. The germline gives CDR1 SGHTA, CDR2 FQGTGA. This CDR3 is built from 14 residues. The CDR3 region has the DNA TGTGCCAGCAGCTTAGGCGGGGAATACAATGAGCAGTTCTTC. Translating gives CASSLGGEYNEQFF.

Concerning this clonotype: Because it lacks the conserved phenylalanine or tryptophan at the end, this CDR3 is likely a read error. The DNA is left out, because the CDR3 cannot be placed on it with certainty; the CDR3 is given as TCRdb lists it. The rearrangement links TRBV7-2 to TRBJ1-5; no check of the table's D call, TRBD1, against the DNA was made. The CDR3 length equals 13 residues, ends included. The germline V gene has CDR1 SGHTA and CDR2 FQGNSA. This CDR3 is CERSRDRKKPQKG.

The chain carries TRBV20-1 and TRBJ2-3; D tentatively reads TRBD1 or TRBD2 (5 bases each). V was pared by 3 bases and J by 0 bases, with 10 bases between. Germline V gives CDR1 DFQATT, CDR2 SNEGSKA (reference sequence). The CDR3 is made up of 14 amino acids. The CDR3 DNA reads as TGCAGTGCTAGGCTGGGACCTAGCACAGATACGCAGTATTTT. Its protein is CSARLGPSTDTQYF.

The genes are TRBV20-1 and TRBJ2-1, with 9 bases fitting TRBD1. V was pared by 3 bases and J by 5 bases, with 5 bases of the junction left unmatched. Germline lookup yields CDR1 DFQATT and CDR2 SNEGSKA (reference sequence). CDR3 length equals 14 residues. CDR3 residues: CSASGTGLDNEQFF. CDR3 bases: TGCAGTGCTAGCGGGACAGGGCTCGACAATGAGCAGTTCTTC.

This clonotype qualifies as medium-sized. V usage is TRBV19 and J usage is TRBJ1-5; D gene unclear. Germline V gene sequence: CDR1 LNHDA, CDR2 SQIVND (reference sequence). This CDR3 is 13 amino acids long. The germline V and J ends were trimmed by 3 bases and 5 bases, with 8 bases remaining between them. CDR3 DNA: TGTGCCAGTAGTATGCTGCGGGATCAGCCCCAGCATTTT. Translated, it gives CASSMLRDQPQHF.